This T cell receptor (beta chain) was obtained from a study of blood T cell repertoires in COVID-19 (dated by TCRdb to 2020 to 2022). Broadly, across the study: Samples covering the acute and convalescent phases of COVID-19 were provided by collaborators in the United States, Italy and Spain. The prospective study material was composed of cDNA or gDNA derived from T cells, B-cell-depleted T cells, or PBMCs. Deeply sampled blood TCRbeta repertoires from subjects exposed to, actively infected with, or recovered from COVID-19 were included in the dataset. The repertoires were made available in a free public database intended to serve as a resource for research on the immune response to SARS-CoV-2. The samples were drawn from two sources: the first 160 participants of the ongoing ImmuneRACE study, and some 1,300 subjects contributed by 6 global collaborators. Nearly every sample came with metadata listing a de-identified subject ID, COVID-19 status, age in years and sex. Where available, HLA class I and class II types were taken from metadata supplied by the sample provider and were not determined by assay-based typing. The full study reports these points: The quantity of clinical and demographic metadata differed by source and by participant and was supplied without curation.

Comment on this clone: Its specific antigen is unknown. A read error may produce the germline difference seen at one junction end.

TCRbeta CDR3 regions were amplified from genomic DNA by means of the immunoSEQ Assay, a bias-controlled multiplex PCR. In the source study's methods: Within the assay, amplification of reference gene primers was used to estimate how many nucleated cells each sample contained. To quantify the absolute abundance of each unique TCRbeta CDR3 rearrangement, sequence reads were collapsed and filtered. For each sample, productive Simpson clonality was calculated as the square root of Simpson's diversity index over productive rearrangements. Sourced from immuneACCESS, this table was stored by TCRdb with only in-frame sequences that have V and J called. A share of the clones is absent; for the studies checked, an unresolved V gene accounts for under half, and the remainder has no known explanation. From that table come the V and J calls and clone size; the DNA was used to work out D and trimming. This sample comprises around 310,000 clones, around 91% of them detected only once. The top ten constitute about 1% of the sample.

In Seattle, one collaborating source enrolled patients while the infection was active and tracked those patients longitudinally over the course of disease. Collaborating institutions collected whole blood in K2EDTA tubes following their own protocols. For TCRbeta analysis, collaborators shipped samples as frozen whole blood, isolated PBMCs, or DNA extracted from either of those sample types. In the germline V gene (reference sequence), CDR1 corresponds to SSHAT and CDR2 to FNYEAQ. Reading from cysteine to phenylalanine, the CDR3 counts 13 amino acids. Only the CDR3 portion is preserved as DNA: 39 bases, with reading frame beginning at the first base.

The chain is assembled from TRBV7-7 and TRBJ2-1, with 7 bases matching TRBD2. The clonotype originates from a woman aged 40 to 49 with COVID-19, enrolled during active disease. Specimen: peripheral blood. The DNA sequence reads TGTGCTAGCAGCTACTCGCGGGGGAATGAGCAGTTCTTC. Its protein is CASSYSRGNEQFF.